This passage covers 23 T cell receptor beta chains from one sample sequenced in a study of OX40 agonist ivuxolimab in advanced cancers. Libraries were built with the immunoSEQ multiplex PCR assay. The source is immuneACCESS, and TCRdb retained only in-frame sequences with V and J called. Part of the clones is not carried over; for the studies checked, unresolved V genes explain less than half of this, and the remainder is unexplained. The sample table contains 70,000 to 80,000 clones; only one count was recorded for about nine tenths of them. The top ten clones comprise approximately 0.8% of the sample. The material sequenced was CD4+ or CD8+ T cells sorted from blood, taken in a trial of the OX40 agonist ivuxolimab. The origin of the receptors is an adult with an advanced solid tumor such as melanoma, head and neck, liver or kidney cancer.

The chain carries TRBV6-1 and TRBJ2-7; no firm D call. CDR3 length equals 16 residues. The V end was cut by 1 base, the J end by 2 bases, with 15 bases between. Germline CDR1 is MNHNS and CDR2 is SASEGT. The CDR3 spells CASSEGTRLITYEQYF. The CDR3 nucleotides read TGTGCCAGCAGTGAAGGGACCCGGCTCATAACCTACGAGCAGTACTTC.

The chain is built from TRBV30 and TRBJ1-1; unclear D gene. This CDR3 spans 12 amino acids. The V gene's germline CDR1 is GTSNPN and CDR2 SVGIG (reference sequence). V was shortened by 4 bases and J by 7 bases, with 13 bases between the two germline ends. In nucleotides, the CDR3 is TGTGCCTGGAAGAGGCACCGCCTTGAAGCTTTCTTT. As protein: CAWKRHRLEAFF.

The chain recombines TRBV28 with TRBJ1-6; no firm D call. V was cut by 6 bases and J by 5 bases, with 5 bases left in between. The CDR3 contains 12 residues. Germline assignment: CDR1 MDHEN and CDR2 SYDVKM. The DNA for the CDR3 is TGTGCCAGCAGCCCTCATAATTCACCCCTCCACTTT. Protein: CASSPHNSPLHF.

The rearrangement joins TRBV9 to TRBJ1-1, with 10 bases matching TRBD1. Per the germline V gene, CDR1 is SGDLS and CDR2 is YYNGEE. This CDR3 has 16 amino acids. Losses at the gene ends were 4 bases for V and 4 bases for J; bases not matched to a gene: 10. CDR3: CASSLGTGVWATEAFF. In DNA, the CDR3 is TGTGCCAGCAGCTTAGGGACAGGGGTTTGGGCCACTGAAGCTTTCTTT.

The rearrangement joins TRBV6-5 to TRBJ1-2; the D is unclear. The CDR3 contains 15 residues. V was shortened by 5 bases and J by 4 bases, with 17 bases between the two germline ends. Germline assignment: CDR1 MNHEY and CDR2 SVGAGI. CDR3 amino acids: CASSSPLLGSYGYTF. The CDR3 DNA reads TGTGCCAGCAGTAGCCCCCTTCTGGGTTCCTATGGCTACACCTTC.

The V and J genes are TRBV4-1 and TRBJ1-1; 8 nucleotides line up with TRBD1. The ends lost 5 bases at V and 10 bases at J; junction bases unmatched: 12. CDR3 length: 14 residues. CDR1 is MGHRA, CDR2 YSYEKL, per germline. CDR3 sequence: CASSSQGDGSVAFF. Written as DNA, the CDR3 is TGCGCCAGCAGCTCACAGGGGGATGGGTCCGTAGCTTTCTTT.

A single count supports this clone. The chain links TRBV2 to TRBJ1-2; D might be TRBD1 (5 bases). The length of the CDR3 is 14 residues. CDR1 SNHLY and CDR2 FYNNEI come from the germline V gene. V was clipped by 6 bases and J by 8 bases, with 19 bases between them. This CDR3 is CASSLEDTGGGYTF. The CDR3 DNA follows: TGTGCCAGCAGCCTAGAAGACACGGGGGGAGGCTACACCTTC.

J is TRBJ1-2 and V is TRBV20-1; D uncertain. V was trimmed by 0 bases and J by 13 bases, leaving 12 bases between them. CDR1 and CDR2 from the germline V gene are DFQATT and SNEGSKA (reference sequence). The CDR3 is made up of 11 amino acids. CDR3 amino acids: CSARDRLLGTF. The CDR3 DNA follows: TGCAGTGCTAGAGATCGCCTACTAGGCACCTTC.

This chain links TRBV11-2 with TRBJ1-2; D not certain. Germline V gene data show CDR1 as SGHAT and CDR2 as FQNNGV. This CDR3 has 13 amino acids. V shed 1 base and J shed 8 bases, with 11 bases lying between them. The CDR3 protein is CASSLVNGGGYTF. Written as DNA, the CDR3 is TGTGCCAGCAGCTTAGTTAACGGTGGGGGCTACACCTTC.

J is TRBJ1-4 and V is TRBV5-6; tentatively, D is TRBD1 (6 bases). The CDR3 covers 12 residues. V shed 1 base and J shed 11 bases, with 9 bases lying between them. Looked up from germline, CDR1 is SGHDT and CDR2 is YYEEEE. The CDR3, as DNA: TGTGCCAGCAGCTTGTCTGGGGGCAAACTGTTTTTT. Encoded protein: CASSLSGGKLFF.

This chain links TRBV10-3 with TRBJ2-7, with a weak D call TRBD2 (5 bases). V was shortened by 5 bases and J by 4 bases, with 21 bases between the two germline ends. Germline values: CDR1 ENHRY, CDR2 SYGVKD. There are 16 residues in the CDR3. For the CDR3, the DNA is TGTGCCATCAGTAAAGGACCGGGCCTGACGGGGTACGAGCAGTACTTC. Translating gives CAISKGPGLTGYEQYF.

V and J are TRBV28 and TRBJ2-1; D is undetermined. The V end lost 6 bases, the J end lost 6 bases, and 6 bases lay between the germline ends. The CDR3 has 11 residues. Germline V CDR1 and CDR2: MDHEN, SYDVKM. CDR3 sequence reads: CASRTRNEQFF. The CDR3 DNA follows: TGTGCCAGCAGGACGCGCAATGAGCAGTTCTTC.

The V and J genes are TRBV5-1 and TRBJ1-4, with 7 positions matching TRBD1. CDR3 size: 14 residues. Germline lookup yields CDR1 SGHRS and CDR2 YFSETQ. Trimming cost V 6 bases and J 8 bases; bases outside gene matches: 10. CDR3 nucleotide sequence: TGCGCCAGCACCCAAGACAGGGCGGGGGAAAAACTGTTTTTT. The encoded protein is CASTQDRAGEKLFF.

The V and J genes are TRBV15 and TRBJ1-1; D gene uncertain. In germline, CDR1 is LNHNV, CDR2 YYDKDF (reference sequence). Trimming cost V 0 bases and J 3 bases, with 11 bases left between them. The CDR3 consists of 15 residues. CDR3 DNA: TGTGCCACCAGCAGAGATGGAAAGGCGTACACTGAAGCTTTCTTT. Its protein product is CATSRDGKAYTEAFF. Looking up the rest from reference TRBV15 and TRBJ1-1 gives the full variable domain: DAMVIQNPRYQVTQFGKPVTLSCSQTLNHNVMYWYQQKSSQAPKLLFHYYDKDFNNEADTPDNFQSRRPNTSFCFLDIRSPGLGDTAMYLCATSRDGKAYTEAFFGQGTRLTVV.

The V and J genes are TRBV5-1 and TRBJ2-5, with 8 bases identical to TRBD1. The CDR3 length is 16 residues. Germline loops: CDR1 SGHRS, CDR2 YFSETQ. V was clipped by 0 bases and J by 5 bases; unmatched bases: 9. Written as DNA, the CDR3 is TGCGCCAGCAGCTTGGAGGCAGGGGGCAGGGTGGAGACCCAGTACTTC. Translating gives CASSLEAGGRVETQYF.

In DNA, the CDR3 is TGTGCCTGGAGGATGAAGGGATCCTATAATTCACCCCTCCACTTT. Translating it yields CAWRMKGSYNSPLHF. The V and J genes are TRBV30 and TRBJ1-6; D not certain. The CDR3 consists of 15 residues. Germline V gene sequence: CDR1 GTSNPN, CDR2 SVGIG (reference sequence). Trimming left V 3 bases short and J 1 base short, with 10 bases between.

V and J are TRBV7-2 and TRBJ2-7; 8 positions agree with TRBD2. Germline lookup yields CDR1 SGHTA and CDR2 FQGNSA. The CDR3 has 15 residues. V lost 2 bases, J lost 2 bases, and 5 bases stayed unmatched. CDR3 loop: CASSLRGGPTYEQYF. As DNA, the CDR3 is TGTGCCAGCAGCTTACGGGGGGGGCCAACCTACGAGCAGTACTTC.

This clone was counted once. This chain uses TRBV10-1 with TRBJ2-7; D gene unclear. CDR3 length equals 14 residues. CDR1 is WNHNN, CDR2 SYGVQD, per germline (reference sequence). Trimming pared 2 bases from V and 2 bases from J, leaving 10 bases between. CDR3 in amino acids: CASSEEWLPYEQYF. CDR3 nucleotide sequence: TGCGCCAGCAGTGAGGAATGGCTCCCCTACGAGCAGTACTTC.

CDR3 sequence (DNA): TGTGCCAGCAGAAAACAGGGGGCGAACACTGAAGCTTTCTTT. It translates to CASRKQGANTEAFF. The chain joins TRBV28 to TRBJ1-1; TRBD1 matches at 9 bases. V was pared by 6 bases and J by 1 base, with 3 bases of the junction left unmatched. This CDR3 spans 14 amino acids. The germline gives CDR1 MDHEN, CDR2 SYDVKM.

The V gene is TRBV6-1, the J gene TRBJ1-1, with D possibly matching TRBD1 (5 bases). Trimming stripped 1 base from V and 1 base from J, with 7 bases between. The CDR3 covers 14 residues. Germline loops: CDR1 MNHNS, CDR2 SASEGT. The CDR3 here is CASSEVGQNTEAFF. CDR3 bases: TGTGCCAGCAGTGAAGTTGGACAGAACACTGAAGCTTTCTTT.

This chain joins TRBV7-7 and TRBJ1-5; weak D call: TRBD1 (6 bases). The CDR3 has 11 amino acids. The V gene's germline CDR1 is SSHAT and CDR2 FNYEAQ (reference sequence). CDR3 nucleotide sequence: TGTGGCACAGGGATTAATCAGCCCCAGCATTTT. The encoded protein is CGTGINQPQHF.

This chain links TRBV27 with TRBJ1-3; 10 bases fit TRBD1. CDR1 and CDR2 (germline): MNHEY, SMNVEV (reference sequence). The CDR3 length is 16 residues. Trimming took 4 bases from V and 0 from J; bases not matched to a gene: 3. The CDR3 DNA is TGTGCCAGCAGTTGGACAGGGGGATCCTCTGGAAACACCATATATTTT. Encoded protein: CASSWTGGSSGNTIYF.

The CDR3, as DNA: TGCGCCAGCAGCTTATCGAACACTCTCACCGGGGAGCTGTTTTTT. Translation: CASSLSNTLTGELFF. The genes are TRBV5-1 and TRBJ2-2; D gene uncertain. The CDR3 is 15 amino acids. V gave up 2 bases and J gave up 4 bases, with 12 bases separating them. Germline lookup yields CDR1 SGHRS and CDR2 YFSETQ.